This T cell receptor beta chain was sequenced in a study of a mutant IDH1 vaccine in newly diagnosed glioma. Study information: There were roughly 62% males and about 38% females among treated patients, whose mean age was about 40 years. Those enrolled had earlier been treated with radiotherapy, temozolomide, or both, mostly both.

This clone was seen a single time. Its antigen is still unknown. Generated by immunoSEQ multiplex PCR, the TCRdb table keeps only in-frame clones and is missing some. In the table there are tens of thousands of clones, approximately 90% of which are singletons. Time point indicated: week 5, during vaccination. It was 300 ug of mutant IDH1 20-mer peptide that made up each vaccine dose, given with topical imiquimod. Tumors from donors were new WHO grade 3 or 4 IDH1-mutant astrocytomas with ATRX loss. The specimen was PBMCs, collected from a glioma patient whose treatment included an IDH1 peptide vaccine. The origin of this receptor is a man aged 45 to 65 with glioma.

The CDR3 reads CASSAQGTGELFF. As DNA, the CDR3 is TGTGCCAGCAGCGCACAGGGCACCGGGGAGCTGTTTTTT. This sequence joins TRBV9 and TRBJ2-2, with a possible D match to TRBD1 (6 bases). The germline V gene encodes CDR1 SGDLS and CDR2 YYNGEE. The V gene lost 3 bases and the J gene lost 4 bases, with 7 bases spanning the gap. The CDR3 runs to 13 residues.